The rows below give T cell receptor beta chains drawn from one sample of a study of Ad26.COV2.S vaccination and SARS-CoV-2 variants. Produced via immunoSEQ multiplex PCR; TCRdb's table is partial and in-frame only. Counted here are around 420,000 clones, over 75% occurring once; the ten biggest clones make up roughly 4%. Sequenced material: peripheral blood, taken in a trial of Ad26.COV2.S vaccine versus placebo. The source of these receptors is a person between 18 and 60 years old who received the Ad26.COV2.S COVID-19 vaccine or a placebo. Each CDR3 is given with its conserved first and last residue. A D gene is named only where the DNA matches it firmly. Some rows have no size entry. The others give once, few or many, or a class for an expanded clone.

clone_size: NA
d_call: TRBD1
j_call: TRBJ1-5
v_call: TRBV4-1
cdr3_nt: TGCGCCAGCAGCAAAGGGACAGGGGGCAATCAGCCCCAGCATTTT
cdr3_aa: CASSKGTGGNQPQHF

clone_size: NA
d_call: NA
j_call: TRBJ2-5
v_call: TRBV29-1
cdr3_nt: TGCAGCTGCCCCGGACCTAAACAAGAGACCCAGTACTTC
cdr3_aa: CSCPGPKQETQYF

clone_size: NA
d_call: NA
j_call: TRBJ2-6
v_call: TRBV4-3
cdr3_nt: TGCGCCAGCAGCCTTGGGACTCCCGTGTGGGCCAACGTCCTGACTTTC
cdr3_aa: CASSLGTPVWANVLTF

clone_size: NA
d_call: NA
j_call: TRBJ2-7
v_call: TRBV5-3
cdr3_nt: TGTGCCAGAAGCTTTAAACACGGCGACGAGCAGTACTTC
cdr3_aa: CARSFKHGDEQYF

clone_size: NA
d_call: NA
j_call: TRBJ2-2
v_call: TRBV3-1/TRBV3-2
cdr3_nt: TGTGCCAGCAGCCAAGTTAGCCGATTAGGGGAGCTGTTTTTT
cdr3_aa: CASSQVSRLGELFF

clone_size: NA
d_call: NA
j_call: TRBJ1-3
v_call: TRBV7-9
cdr3_nt: TGTGCCAGCAGCTTAGCAGGGCCTGGAAACACCATATATTTT
cdr3_aa: CASSLAGPGNTIYF

clone_size: NA
d_call: NA
j_call: TRBJ2-7
v_call: TRBV24-1
cdr3_nt: TGTGCCACCAGTGAAGGATACGAGCAGTACTTC
cdr3_aa: CATSEGYEQYF

clone_size: NA
d_call: TRBD2
j_call: TRBJ2-1
v_call: TRBV5-6
cdr3_nt: TGTGCCAGCAGGACCCCGGGAGGAACCAATGAGCAGTTCTTC
cdr3_aa: CASRTPGGTNEQFF

clone_size: NA
d_call: TRBD1
j_call: TRBJ2-1
v_call: TRBV6-2/TRBV6-3
cdr3_nt: TGTGCCAGCAGTTGGCAGGGGGTGGGTTTCAATGAGCAGTTCTTC
cdr3_aa: CASSWQGVGFNEQFF

clone_size: NA
d_call: NA
j_call: TRBJ1-2
v_call: TRBV2
cdr3_nt: TGTGCCAGTCACACAGGATCTAACTATGGCTACACCTTC
cdr3_aa: CASHTGSNYGYTF

clone_size: NA
d_call: NA
j_call: TRBJ1-4
v_call: TRBV6-5
cdr3_nt: TGTGCCAGCAGTTGGGTTGCGGGTGAATCTAATGAAAAACTGTTTTTT
cdr3_aa: CASSWVAGESNEKLFF

clone_size: NA
d_call: NA
j_call: TRBJ2-7
v_call: TRBV6-1
cdr3_nt: TGTGCCAGCAGTGAACCCTCTGGGCCCGGCTACGAGCAGTACTTC
cdr3_aa: CASSEPSGPGYEQYF

clone_size: NA
d_call: NA
j_call: TRBJ1-1
v_call: TRBV4-3
cdr3_nt: TGCGCCAGCAGCCAAGAGCCCCAGGGTGGCACTGAAGCTTTCTTT
cdr3_aa: CASSQEPQGGTEAFF

clone_size: NA
d_call: TRBD2
j_call: TRBJ2-2
v_call: TRBV6-1
cdr3_nt: TGTGCCAGCAGTGATGCGGGGGGCGTGTTGTCCGGGGAGCTGTTTTTT
cdr3_aa: CASSDAGGVLSGELFF

clone_size: NA
d_call: NA
j_call: TRBJ2-7
v_call: TRBV7-6
cdr3_nt: TGTGCCAGCAGCTTAACGGTCGGTGCCACCCTTTCCTACGAGCAGTACTTC
cdr3_aa: CASSLTVGATLSYEQYF

clone_size: NA
d_call: NA
j_call: TRBJ2-1
v_call: TRBV5-1
cdr3_nt: TGCGCCAGCAGCTTGGCGTGGGGGCTGGGGCAGTTCTTC
cdr3_aa: CASSLAWGLGQFF

clone_size: NA
d_call: TRBD2
j_call: TRBJ2-5
v_call: TRBV15
cdr3_nt: TGTGCCACCAGCAGCGGTAGCGGGGGGACTCAAGAGACCCAGTACTTC
cdr3_aa: CATSSGSGGTQETQYF

clone_size: NA
d_call: NA
j_call: TRBJ1-2
v_call: TRBV7-6
cdr3_nt: TGTGCCAGCAGTCGGGACGTAAACTATGGCTACACCTTC
cdr3_aa: CASSRDVNYGYTF

clone_size: NA
d_call: NA
j_call: TRBJ1-1
v_call: TRBV30
cdr3_nt: TGTGCCTGGAGTGAAGGGGTGGGTACTGAAGCTTTCTTT
cdr3_aa: CAWSEGVGTEAFF

clone_size: NA
d_call: NA
j_call: TRBJ2-3
v_call: TRBV5-1
cdr3_nt: TGCGCCAGCAGCTTGGGTTCTAGCAGTAGCACAGATACGCAGTATTTT
cdr3_aa: CASSLGSSSSTDTQYF

clone_size: NA
d_call: TRBD1
j_call: TRBJ1-5
v_call: TRBV19
cdr3_nt: TGTGCCAGTAGTATAGGACAGGGAGAAGAGAATCAGCCCCAGCATTTT
cdr3_aa: CASSIGQGEENQPQHF

clone_size: NA
d_call: TRBD1
j_call: TRBJ1-2
v_call: TRBV5-5
cdr3_nt: TGTGCCAGCAGCTTAACCACAGGGACAGGGGCTTTTGATGGCTACACCTTC
cdr3_aa: CASSLTTGTGAFDGYTF

clone_size: NA
d_call: TRBD1
j_call: TRBJ2-3
v_call: TRBV6-1
cdr3_nt: TGTGCCAGCAGTGAAGCGGGCAGGGGGAAGTACACAGATACGCAGTATTTT
cdr3_aa: CASSEAGRGKYTDTQYF

clone_size: NA
d_call: NA
j_call: TRBJ2-5
v_call: TRBV5-1
cdr3_nt: TGCGCCAGCAGCTTGGGGGTTGTCCGGGAGACCCAGTACTTC
cdr3_aa: CASSLGVVRETQYF

clone_size: NA
d_call: NA
j_call: TRBJ1-5
v_call: TRBV7-6
cdr3_nt: TGTGCCAGCAGCGACGGACAGCCATATCAGCCCCAGCATTTT
cdr3_aa: CASSDGQPYQPQHF

clone_size: once
d_call: NA
j_call: TRBJ1-1
v_call: TRBV19
cdr3_nt: TGTGCCAGTAATAAGAGGCCCTTGAACACTGAAGCTTTCTTT
cdr3_aa: CASNKRPLNTEAFF

clone_size: NA
d_call: TRBD1
j_call: TRBJ1-2
v_call: TRBV5-4
cdr3_nt: TGTGCCAGCAGTCCCCAGGGGGCAGACTATGGCTACACCTTC
cdr3_aa: CASSPQGADYGYTF

clone_size: once
d_call: NA
j_call: TRBJ1-2
v_call: TRBV10-3
cdr3_nt: TGTGCCATCAGACGGGACGACTATGGCTACACCTTC
cdr3_aa: CAIRRDDYGYTF

clone_size: NA
d_call: NA
j_call: TRBJ1-6
v_call: TRBV4-3
cdr3_nt: TGCGCCAGCAGCCTATCAGACGGGGCGCGTAATTCACCCCTCCACTTT
cdr3_aa: CASSLSDGARNSPLHF

clone_size: NA
d_call: NA
j_call: TRBJ1-2
v_call: TRBV29-1
cdr3_nt: TGCAGCGTTGAAATTTGGGGGAACTATGGCTACACCTTC
cdr3_aa: CSVEIWGNYGYTF

clone_size: NA
d_call: TRBD2
j_call: TRBJ2-5
v_call: TRBV30
cdr3_nt: TGTGCCTGGCGGACTAGCGGGGGGCAAGAGACCCAGTACTTC
cdr3_aa: CAWRTSGGQETQYF

clone_size: NA
d_call: NA
j_call: TRBJ2-5
v_call: TRBV28
cdr3_nt: TGTGCCAGCAGTTTGGCTAGAAGGGCGACCCAGTACTTC
cdr3_aa: CASSLARRATQYF

clone_size: NA
d_call: NA
j_call: TRBJ2-7
v_call: TRBV11-3
cdr3_nt: TGTGCCAGCAGCTCCGCGAGTTCCTACGAGCAGTACTTC
cdr3_aa: CASSSASSYEQYF

clone_size: NA
d_call: TRBD2
j_call: TRBJ2-2
v_call: TRBV6-5
cdr3_nt: TGTGCCAGCAGTTACTCGCGGGAGACCGGGGAGCTGTTTTTT
cdr3_aa: CASSYSRETGELFF

clone_size: NA
d_call: NA
j_call: TRBJ1-2
v_call: TRBV6-6
cdr3_nt: TGTGCCAGCAGCCAACGGGGCTATGGCTACACCTTC
cdr3_aa: CASSQRGYGYTF

clone_size: NA
d_call: TRBD1
j_call: TRBJ1-2
v_call: TRBV28
cdr3_nt: TGTGCCAGCAGTTACAGGGGGTATAACTATGGCTACACCTTC
cdr3_aa: CASSYRGYNYGYTF

clone_size: NA
d_call: TRBD2
j_call: TRBJ2-7
v_call: TRBV13
cdr3_nt: TGTGCCAGCAGCTTATTTCTAGCGGGGGAGCAGTACTTC
cdr3_aa: CASSLFLAGEQYF

clone_size: NA
d_call: NA
j_call: TRBJ2-7
v_call: TRBV5-6
cdr3_nt: TGTGCCAGCAGACCGACGGGGGTAATCCCCACCTACGAGCAGTACTTC
cdr3_aa: CASRPTGVIPTYEQYF

clone_size: NA
d_call: NA
j_call: TRBJ1-2
v_call: TRBV6-5
cdr3_nt: TGTGCCAGCAGTTACTTATTACAGGGTGGCTACACCTTC
cdr3_aa: CASSYLLQGGYTF

clone_size: NA
d_call: NA
j_call: TRBJ2-5
v_call: TRBV19
cdr3_nt: TGTGCCAGTAGTATGGGACGGCAAGAGACCCAGTACTTC
cdr3_aa: CASSMGRQETQYF

clone_size: NA
d_call: NA
j_call: TRBJ1-6
v_call: TRBV3-1/TRBV3-2
cdr3_nt: TGTGCCAGCAGCCAAGGAGGCAGGGCGAATTCACCCCTCCACTTT
cdr3_aa: CASSQGGRANSPLHF

clone_size: NA
d_call: NA
j_call: TRBJ2-7
v_call: TRBV4-1
cdr3_nt: TGCGCCAGCAGCCAACCAGGGGCGGGCTACGAGCAGTACTTC
cdr3_aa: CASSQPGAGYEQYF

clone_size: NA
d_call: TRBD1
j_call: TRBJ1-3
v_call: TRBV4-1
cdr3_nt: TGCGCCAGCAGTAAATGGCAGGGGGAGCCCATATATTTT
cdr3_aa: CASSKWQGEPIYF

clone_size: once
d_call: NA
j_call: TRBJ2-3
v_call: TRBV12-1
cdr3_nt: TGTGCCAGCAGCTTTTTCCATAAGACTAGCGGGGGGCACCACGAGAGCACAGATACGCAGTATTTT
cdr3_aa: CASSFFHKTSGGHHESTDTQYF

clone_size: few
d_call: NA
j_call: TRBJ2-5
v_call: TRBV30
cdr3_nt: TGTGCCTGGACTAAGGGCGGGGAGACCCAGTACTTC
cdr3_aa: CAWTKGGETQYF

clone_size: NA
d_call: TRBD1
j_call: TRBJ1-1
v_call: TRBV19
cdr3_nt: TGTGCCAGTAGTATGAACAACAGGGGGACGAGGGCTGAAGCTTTCTTT
cdr3_aa: CASSMNNRGTRAEAFF

clone_size: NA
d_call: NA
j_call: TRBJ2-5
v_call: TRBV7-7
cdr3_nt: TGTGCCAGCAGCTTAAGTGGCGGGGTTCAAGAGACCCAGTACTTC
cdr3_aa: CASSLSGGVQETQYF

clone_size: NA
d_call: NA
j_call: TRBJ2-1
v_call: TRBV28
cdr3_nt: TGTGCCCATCGGGCCAGCTCCTACAATGAGCAGTTCTTC
cdr3_aa: CAHRASSYNEQFF

clone_size: once
d_call: NA
j_call: TRBJ2-5
v_call: TRBV2
cdr3_nt: TGTGCCAGCAGTTGGACTGCTCAAGAGACCCAGTACTTC
cdr3_aa: CASSWTAQETQYF

clone_size: NA
d_call: TRBD2
j_call: TRBJ2-3
v_call: TRBV24-1
cdr3_nt: TGTGCCACCAGTGAGCCTAGCGGGGGGGTCACAGATACGCAGTATTTT
cdr3_aa: CATSEPSGGVTDTQYF

clone_size: NA
d_call: NA
j_call: TRBJ2-7
v_call: TRBV19
cdr3_nt: TGTGCCAGTAGCCCCGTCGGTGGCAGCCGCAGCTACGAGCAGTACTTC
cdr3_aa: CASSPVGGSRSYEQYF

clone_size: NA
d_call: NA
j_call: TRBJ2-7
v_call: TRBV21-1
cdr3_nt: TGTGCCACCCCCCGGACAGGGATGAACGAGCAGTACTTC
cdr3_aa: CATPRTGMNEQYF

clone_size: NA
d_call: NA
j_call: TRBJ1-2
v_call: TRBV6-5
cdr3_nt: TGTGCCAGCAGTTACGGGACGGCGGATGGCTACACCTTC
cdr3_aa: CASSYGTADGYTF

clone_size: NA
d_call: NA
j_call: TRBJ1-2
v_call: TRBV6-5
cdr3_nt: TGTGCCAGCAGTTACTCGTCCTGGGCGGATTATGGCTACACCTTC
cdr3_aa: CASSYSSWADYGYTF

clone_size: NA
d_call: NA
j_call: TRBJ1-6
v_call: TRBV2
cdr3_nt: TGTGCCAGCAGTGAATGGAGGGGGAATTCACCCCTCCACTTT
cdr3_aa: CASSEWRGNSPLHF

clone_size: NA
d_call: NA
j_call: TRBJ2-7
v_call: TRBV5-4
cdr3_nt: TGTGCCAGCAGCTTGGATAACACCAACTACGAGCAGTACTTC
cdr3_aa: CASSLDNTNYEQYF

clone_size: NA
d_call: TRBD2
j_call: TRBJ2-5
v_call: TRBV28
cdr3_nt: TGTGCCAGCAAGACTAGCGGGGGATGGGAGACCCAGTACTTC
cdr3_aa: CASKTSGGWETQYF

clone_size: NA
d_call: NA
j_call: TRBJ2-1
v_call: TRBV7-9
cdr3_nt: TGTGCCAGCAGCGGAGACCACAATGAGCAGTTCTTC
cdr3_aa: CASSGDHNEQFF